This T cell receptor beta chain was found in a study of cytomegalovirus exposure and HLA in healthy donors. Primers included in the PCR were 60 Vbeta and 13 Jbeta primers. The repertoire was sequenced with immunoSEQ multiplex PCR; TCRdb's copy has only in-frame clones and lacks some. This sample has approximately 72,000 clones, with over 70% found just once. Germline CDR1 SGDLS, CDR2 YYNGEE. V shed 4 bases and J shed 0 bases, with 13 bases lying between them. The CDR3 has 15 residues. V and J are TRBV9 and TRBJ1-1; possible D gene TRBD1, 5 bases. Sequences were obtained from PBMCs. The TCR originated in a male donor in good health and CMV-seropositive. CDR3 in DNA: TGTGCCAGCAGCCCCTACAGGCCCCTGAACACTGAAGCTTTCTTT. This codes for CASSPYRPLNTEAFF.